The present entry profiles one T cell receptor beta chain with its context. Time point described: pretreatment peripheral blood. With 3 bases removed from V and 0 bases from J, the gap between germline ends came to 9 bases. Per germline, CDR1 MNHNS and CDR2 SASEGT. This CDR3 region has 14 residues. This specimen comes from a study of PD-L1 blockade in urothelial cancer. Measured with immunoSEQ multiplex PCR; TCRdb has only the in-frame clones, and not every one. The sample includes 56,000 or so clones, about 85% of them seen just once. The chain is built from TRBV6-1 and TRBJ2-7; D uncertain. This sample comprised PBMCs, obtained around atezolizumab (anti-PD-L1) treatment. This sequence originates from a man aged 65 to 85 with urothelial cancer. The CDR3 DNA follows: TGTGCCAGCAGTGAGGGCCCGAACTCCTACGAGCAGTACTTC. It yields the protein CASSEGPNSYEQYF.